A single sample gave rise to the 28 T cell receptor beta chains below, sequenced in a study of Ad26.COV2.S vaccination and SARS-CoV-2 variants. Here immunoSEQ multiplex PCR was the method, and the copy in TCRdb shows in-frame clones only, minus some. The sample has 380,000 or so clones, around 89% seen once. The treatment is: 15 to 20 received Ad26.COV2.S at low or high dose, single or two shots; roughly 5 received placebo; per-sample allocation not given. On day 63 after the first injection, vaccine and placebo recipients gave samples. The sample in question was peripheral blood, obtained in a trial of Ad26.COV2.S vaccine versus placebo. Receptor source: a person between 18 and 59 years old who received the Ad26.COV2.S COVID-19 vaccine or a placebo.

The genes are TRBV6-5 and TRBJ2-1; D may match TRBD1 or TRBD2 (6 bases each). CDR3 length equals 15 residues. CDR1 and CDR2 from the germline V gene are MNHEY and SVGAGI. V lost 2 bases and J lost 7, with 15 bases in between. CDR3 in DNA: TGTGCCAGCAGTTACAGGGGGGCCCAAGGAAATGAGCAGTTCTTC. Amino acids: CASSYRGAQGNEQFF.

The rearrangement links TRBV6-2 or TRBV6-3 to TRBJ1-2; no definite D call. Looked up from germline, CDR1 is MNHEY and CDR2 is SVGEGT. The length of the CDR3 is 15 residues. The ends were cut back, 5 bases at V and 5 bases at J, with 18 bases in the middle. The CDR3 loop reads CASSPGGQTLYGYTF. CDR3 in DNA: TGTGCCAGCAGTCCCGGAGGGCAGACACTTTATGGCTACACCTTC.

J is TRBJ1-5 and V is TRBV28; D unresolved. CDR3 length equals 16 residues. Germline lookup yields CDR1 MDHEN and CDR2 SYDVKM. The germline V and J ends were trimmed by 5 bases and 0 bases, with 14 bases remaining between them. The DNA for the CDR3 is TGTGCCAGCAGTCCGACGACATACACTAGCAATCAGCCCCAGCATTTT. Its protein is CASSPTTYTSNQPQHF.

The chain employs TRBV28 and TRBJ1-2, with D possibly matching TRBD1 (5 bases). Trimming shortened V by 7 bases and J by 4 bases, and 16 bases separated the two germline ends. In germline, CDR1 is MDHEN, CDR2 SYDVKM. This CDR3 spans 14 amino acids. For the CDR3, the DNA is TGTGCCAGCAACCTGGGGCCAACAGCCTATGGCTACACCTTC. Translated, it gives CASNLGPTAYGYTF.

The DNA for the CDR3 is TGTGCCAGCAGTTTACTCGCGGCAGGGGCCGGGGCCAACGTCCTGACTTTC. Translated: CASSLLAAGAGANVLTF. The gene calls are TRBV27 and TRBJ2-6; maybe TRBD1 (6 bases). CDR1 is MNHEY, CDR2 SMNVEV, per germline (reference sequence). Trimming removed 2 bases at V and 4 bases at J, with 15 bases between. The CDR3 is made up of 17 amino acids.

For the CDR3, the DNA is TGTGCCAGCAGTGAAAAAGCGGGGCCAGTGGAGCAGTACTTC. Translated, it gives CASSEKAGPVEQYF. J is TRBJ2-7 and V is TRBV2; 7 nucleotides line up with TRBD2. Germline loops: CDR1 SNHLY, CDR2 FYNNEI. CDR3 length: 14 amino acids. J was trimmed by 7 bases and V by 2 bases; bases with no gene match: 8. Full variable domain (outside the CDR3, taken from reference TRBV2 and TRBJ2-7): EPEVTQTPSHQVTQMGQEVILRCVPISNHLYFYWYRQILGQKVEFLVSFYNNEISEKSEIFDDQFSVERPDGSNFTLKIRSTKLEDSAMYFCASSEKAGPVEQYFGPGTRLTVT.

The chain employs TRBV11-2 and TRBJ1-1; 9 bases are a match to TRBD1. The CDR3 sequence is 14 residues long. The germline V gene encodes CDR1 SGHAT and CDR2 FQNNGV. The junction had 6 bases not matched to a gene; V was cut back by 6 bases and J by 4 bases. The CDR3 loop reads CASSTDRGTTEAFF. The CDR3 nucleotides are TGTGCCAGCAGTACGGACAGGGGTACCACTGAAGCTTTCTTT.

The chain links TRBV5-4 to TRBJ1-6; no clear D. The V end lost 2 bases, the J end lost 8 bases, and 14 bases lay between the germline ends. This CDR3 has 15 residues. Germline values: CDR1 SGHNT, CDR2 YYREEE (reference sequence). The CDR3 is CASSFYRQTHSPLHF. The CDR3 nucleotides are TGTGCCAGCAGCTTCTACCGACAAACCCATTCACCCCTCCACTTT.

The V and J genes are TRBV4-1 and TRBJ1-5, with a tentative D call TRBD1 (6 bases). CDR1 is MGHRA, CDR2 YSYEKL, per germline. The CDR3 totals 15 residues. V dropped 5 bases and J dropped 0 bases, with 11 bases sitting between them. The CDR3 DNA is TGCGCCAGCAGCTCAAGCAGGGGTAGCAATCAGCCCCAGCATTTT. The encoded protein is CASSSSRGSNQPQHF.

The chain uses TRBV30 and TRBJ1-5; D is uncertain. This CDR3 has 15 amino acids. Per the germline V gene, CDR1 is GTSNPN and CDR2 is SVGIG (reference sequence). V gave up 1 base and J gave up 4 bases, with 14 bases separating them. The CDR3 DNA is TGTGCCTGGAGTGGTGGCGGGTCCCCAAATCAGCCCCAGCATTTT. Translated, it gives CAWSGGGSPNQPQHF.

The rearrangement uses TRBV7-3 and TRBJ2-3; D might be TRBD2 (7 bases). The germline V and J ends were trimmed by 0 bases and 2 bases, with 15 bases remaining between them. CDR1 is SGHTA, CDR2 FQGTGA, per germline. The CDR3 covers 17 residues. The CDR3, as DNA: TGTGCCAGCAGCTTAACATCACGGGGGGCCATCACAGATACGCAGTATTTT. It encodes CASSLTSRGAITDTQYF. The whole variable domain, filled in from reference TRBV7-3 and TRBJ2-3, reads GAGVSQTPSNKVTEKGKYVELRCDPISGHTALYWYRQSLGQGPEFLIYFQGTGAADDSGLPNDRFFAVRPEGSVSTLKIQRTERGDSAVYLCASSLTSRGAITDTQYFGPGTRLTVL.

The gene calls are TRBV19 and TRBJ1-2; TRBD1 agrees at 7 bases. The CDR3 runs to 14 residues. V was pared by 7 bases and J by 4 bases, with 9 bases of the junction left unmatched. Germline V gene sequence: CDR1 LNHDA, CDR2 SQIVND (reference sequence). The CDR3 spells CASTPQGGSYGYTF. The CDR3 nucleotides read TGTGCCAGTACACCTCAGGGGGGATCCTATGGCTACACCTTC.

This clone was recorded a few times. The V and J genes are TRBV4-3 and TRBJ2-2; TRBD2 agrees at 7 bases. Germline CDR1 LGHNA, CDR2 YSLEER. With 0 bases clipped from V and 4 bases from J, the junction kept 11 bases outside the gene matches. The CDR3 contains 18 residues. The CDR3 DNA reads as TGCGCCAGCAGCCAAGATCTTTACAGCGGGGATCTCACCGGGGAGCTGTTTTTT. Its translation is CASSQDLYSGDLTGELFF.

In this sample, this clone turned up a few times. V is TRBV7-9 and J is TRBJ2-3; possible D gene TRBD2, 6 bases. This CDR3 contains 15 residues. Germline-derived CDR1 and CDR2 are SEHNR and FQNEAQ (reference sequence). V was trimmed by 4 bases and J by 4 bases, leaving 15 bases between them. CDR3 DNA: TGTGCCAGCAGCTCCGGCGGGACGAGAGCAGATACGCAGTATTTT. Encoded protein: CASSSGGTRADTQYF.

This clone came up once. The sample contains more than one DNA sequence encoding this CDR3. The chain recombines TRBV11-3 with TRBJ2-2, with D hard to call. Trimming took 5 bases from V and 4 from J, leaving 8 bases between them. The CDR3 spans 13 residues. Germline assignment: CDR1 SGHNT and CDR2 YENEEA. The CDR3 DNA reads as TGTGCCAGCAGCCCCGGCGGCACCGGGGAGCTGTTTTTT. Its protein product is CASSPGGTGELFF.

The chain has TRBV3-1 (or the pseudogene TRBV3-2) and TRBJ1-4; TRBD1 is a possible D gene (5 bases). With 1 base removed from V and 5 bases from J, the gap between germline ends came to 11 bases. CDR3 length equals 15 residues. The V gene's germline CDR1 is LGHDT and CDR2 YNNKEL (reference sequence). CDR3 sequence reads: CASSQGQRGNEKLFF. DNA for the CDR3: TGTGCCAGCAGCCAAGGACAAAGGGGAAATGAAAAACTGTTTTTT.

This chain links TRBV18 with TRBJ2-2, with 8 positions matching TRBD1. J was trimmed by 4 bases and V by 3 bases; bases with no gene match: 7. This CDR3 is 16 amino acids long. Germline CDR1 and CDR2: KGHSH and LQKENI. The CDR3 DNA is TGTGCCAGCTCACCCGTGGACAGGGTACGCACCGGGGAGCTGTTTTTT. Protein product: CASSPVDRVRTGELFF.

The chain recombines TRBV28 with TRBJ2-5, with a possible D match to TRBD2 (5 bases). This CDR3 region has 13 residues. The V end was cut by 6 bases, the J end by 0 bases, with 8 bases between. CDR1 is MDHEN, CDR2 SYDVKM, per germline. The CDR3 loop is CASSPGDQETQYF. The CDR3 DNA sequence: TGTGCCAGCAGCCCCGGGGACCAAGAGACCCAGTACTTC.

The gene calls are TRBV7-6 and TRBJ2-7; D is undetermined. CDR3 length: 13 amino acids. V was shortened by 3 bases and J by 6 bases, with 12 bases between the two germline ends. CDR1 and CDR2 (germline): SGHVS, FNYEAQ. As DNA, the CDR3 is TGTGCCAGCAGCTTTGTCTTTAGGGCCGAGCAGTACTTC. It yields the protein CASSFVFRAEQYF. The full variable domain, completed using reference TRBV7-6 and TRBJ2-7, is GAGVSQSPRYKVTKRGQDVALRCDPISGHVSLYWYRQALGQGPEFLTYFNYEAQQDKSGLPNDRFSAERPEGSISTLTIQRTEQRDSAMYRCASSFVFRAEQYFGPGTRLTVT.

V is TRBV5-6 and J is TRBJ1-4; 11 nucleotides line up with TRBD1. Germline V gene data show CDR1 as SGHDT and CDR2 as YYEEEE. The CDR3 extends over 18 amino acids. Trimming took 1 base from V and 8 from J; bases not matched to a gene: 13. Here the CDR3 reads CASSLFRGTGGFGEKLFF. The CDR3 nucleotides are TGTGCCAGCAGCTTGTTCCGCGGGACAGGGGGTTTTGGCGAAAAACTGTTTTTT.

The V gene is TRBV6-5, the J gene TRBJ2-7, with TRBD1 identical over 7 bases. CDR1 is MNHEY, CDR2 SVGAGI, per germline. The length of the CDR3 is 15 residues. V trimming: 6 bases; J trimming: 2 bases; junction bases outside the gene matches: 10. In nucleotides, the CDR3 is TGTGCCAGCAGGCAGACAGGGAGTACAGCCTACGAGCAGTACTTC. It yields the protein CASRQTGSTAYEQYF.

This CDR3 reads CASSREAFVTDTQYF. CDR3 DNA: TGTGCCAGCAGCCGAGAGGCATTTGTCACAGATACGCAGTATTTT. The chain couples TRBV11-2 to TRBJ2-3; D remains ambiguous. Germline V gene sequence: CDR1 SGHAT, CDR2 FQNNGV. Trimming stripped 5 bases from V and 2 bases from J, with 14 bases between. This CDR3 has 15 amino acids.

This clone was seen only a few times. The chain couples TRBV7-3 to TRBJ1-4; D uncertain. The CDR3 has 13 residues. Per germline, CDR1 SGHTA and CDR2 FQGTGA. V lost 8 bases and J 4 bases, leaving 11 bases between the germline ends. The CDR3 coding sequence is TGTGCCAGCGGCAGGAGTCATAATGAAAAACTGTTTTTT. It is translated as CASGRSHNEKLFF.

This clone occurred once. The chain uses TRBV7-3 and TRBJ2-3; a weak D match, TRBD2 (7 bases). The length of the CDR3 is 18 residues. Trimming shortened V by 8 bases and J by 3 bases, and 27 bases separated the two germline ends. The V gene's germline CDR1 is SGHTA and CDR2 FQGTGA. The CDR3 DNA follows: TGTGCCAGCGGATCCCCCGGGGGGCCGAGGGGGAATACAGATACGCAGTATTTT. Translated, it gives CASGSPGGPRGNTDTQYF.

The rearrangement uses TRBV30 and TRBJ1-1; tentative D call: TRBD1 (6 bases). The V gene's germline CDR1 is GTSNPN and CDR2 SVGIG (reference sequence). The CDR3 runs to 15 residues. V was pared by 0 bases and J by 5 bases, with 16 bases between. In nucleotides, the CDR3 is TGTGCCTGGAGTGTTTTGGACAGCGTCAGGACTGAAGCTTTCTTT. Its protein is CAWSVLDSVRTEAFF.

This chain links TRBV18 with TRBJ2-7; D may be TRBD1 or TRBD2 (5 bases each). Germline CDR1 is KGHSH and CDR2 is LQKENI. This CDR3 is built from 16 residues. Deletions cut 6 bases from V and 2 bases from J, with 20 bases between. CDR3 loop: CASSRLAGTGTYEQYF. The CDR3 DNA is TGTGCCAGCTCTCGACTCGCCGGGACCGGGACCTACGAGCAGTACTTC.

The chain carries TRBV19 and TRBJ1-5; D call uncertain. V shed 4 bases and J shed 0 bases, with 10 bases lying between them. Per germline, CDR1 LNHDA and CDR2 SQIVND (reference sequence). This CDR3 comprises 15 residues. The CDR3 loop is CASSTTRDSNQPQHF. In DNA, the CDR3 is TGTGCCAGTAGTACCACGAGAGATAGCAATCAGCCCCAGCATTTT.

In nucleotides, the CDR3 is TGTGCCAGCAGTGCCTTCAGAGGAAAAACTAACTATGGCTACACCTTC. This encodes CASSAFRGKTNYGYTF. The chain couples TRBV6-4 to TRBJ1-2; D gene ambiguous. Deletions cut 4 bases from V and 0 bases from J, with 15 bases between. The germline CDR1 and CDR2 sequences are MRHNA and SNTAGT. The CDR3 loop spans 16 amino acids.